A single sample gave rise to the 30 T cell receptor beta chains below, sequenced in a study of early stage breast cancer tumors (dated by TCRdb to the late 2010s). The library relied on the immunoSEQ multiplex PCR assay. TCRdb obtained this table from immuneACCESS and retained in-frame rearrangements with V and J assigned. These tables miss some clones; where compared with another copy, unresolved V genes account for less than half of the shortfall, and the remainder is unexplained. This sample lists about 46,000 clones; 78% were detected once. The ten most abundant clones make up 3% to 4% of the sample. The sequencing sample was made of blood. The receptors were gathered from a person aged 40-50 years with breast cancer.

The chain recombines TRBV5-6 with TRBJ2-1; maybe TRBD1 (6 bases). This CDR3 contains 12 residues. The germline CDR1 and CDR2 sequences are SGHDT and YYEEEE. Trimming cost V 5 bases and J 9 bases, with 12 bases left between them. This CDR3 reads CASSNTGIEQFF. The CDR3 nucleotides read TGTGCCAGCAGTAACACAGGGATTGAGCAGTTCTTC.

The chain employs TRBV5-8 and TRBJ1-5, with TRBD1 matching 8 bases. Looked up from germline, CDR1 is SGHTS and CDR2 is YDEGEE. There are 15 residues in the CDR3. The ends lost 2 bases at V and 7 bases at J; junction bases unmatched: 8. CDR3 in amino acids: CASSLSGQGEQPQHF. The DNA of the CDR3 is TGTGCCAGCAGCTTATCCGGACAGGGTGAACAGCCCCAGCATTTT. The full variable domain, in which reference TRBV5-8 and TRBJ1-5 provide the parts outside the CDR3, is EAGVTQSPTHLIKTRGQQATLRCSPISGHTSVYWYQQALGLGLQFLLWYDEGEERNRGNFPPRFSGRQFPNYSSELNVNALELEDSALYLCASSLSGQGEQPQHFGDGTRLSIL.

This clone was observed a handful of times. The J gene is TRBJ1-2, the V gene TRBV7-9, with a possible D match to TRBD1 (5 bases). Between the trimmed V and J ends, which lost 5 bases and 4 bases, there was a span of 17 bases. Germline V gene sequence: CDR1 SEHNR, CDR2 FQNEAQ (reference sequence). This CDR3 has 15 residues. The CDR3 DNA sequence: TGTGCCAGCAGCATCGCCGGGACTGGTCTCTATGGCTACACCTTC. This gives the protein CASSIAGTGLYGYTF.

The V and J genes are TRBV2 and TRBJ2-5, with D uncertain. V was trimmed by 8 bases and J by 3 bases, leaving 13 bases between them. This CDR3 is built from 13 residues. Looked up from germline, CDR1 is SNHLY and CDR2 is FYNNEI. CDR3 sequence reads: CASVRRREETQYF. The DNA for the CDR3 is TGTGCCAGCGTACGGAGACGTGAAGAGACCCAGTACTTC.

The chain joins TRBV7-2 to TRBJ2-1; 11 positions match TRBD2. CDR3 length: 16 residues. V lost 4 bases, J lost 4 bases, and 6 bases stayed unmatched. Germline V lookup: CDR1 SGHTA, CDR2 FQGNSA. The DNA for the CDR3 is TGTGCCAGCAGCTACTCCGGGACTAGCGGATACAATGAGCAGTTCTTC. Encoded protein: CASSYSGTSGYNEQFF.

The J gene is TRBJ1-2, the V gene TRBV13, with 10 bases fitting TRBD1. Germline values: CDR1 PRHDT, CDR2 FYEKMQ (reference sequence). J lost 4 bases, V lost 0 bases, and 8 bases had no gene match. The CDR3 runs 17 residues. CDR3 sequence: CASSLGWTGGEGYGYTF. Here the CDR3 DNA reads TGTGCCAGCAGCTTAGGCTGGACAGGGGGAGAAGGCTATGGCTACACCTTC.

The genes are TRBV7-9 and TRBJ2-7, with D maybe TRBD2 (5 bases). The CDR3 is 15 amino acids. Germline CDR1 reads SEHNR; CDR2 reads FQNEAQ (reference sequence). The V gene lost 4 bases and the J gene lost 0 bases, with 13 bases spanning the gap. CDR3 loop: CASSSDSHSSYEQYF. DNA of the CDR3: TGTGCCAGCAGCTCGGACTCCCACAGCTCCTACGAGCAGTACTTC.

The CDR3 here is CASSHSGSNQPQHF. CDR3 nucleotides: TGTGCCAGCAGCCATTCGGGAAGCAATCAGCCCCAGCATTTT. This chain uses TRBV7-8 with TRBJ1-5; D not certain. The CDR3 consists of 14 residues. The germline V gene encodes CDR1 SGHVS and CDR2 FQNEAQ. V was pared by 5 bases and J by 1 base, with 9 bases between.

This clone occurred a few times. The rearrangement links TRBV5-1 to TRBJ1-1; tentatively, D is TRBD1 (5 bases). Per the germline V gene, CDR1 is SGHRS and CDR2 is YFSETQ. This CDR3 comprises 13 residues. The V end was cut by 4 bases, the J end by 4 bases, with 11 bases between. CDR3 nucleotide sequence: TGCGCCAGCAGCCGAGCAGGGATCACTGAAGCTTTCTTT. Translation: CASSRAGITEAFF. The full variable domain, rest sourced from reference TRBV5-1 and TRBJ1-1, is KAGVTQTPRYLIKTRGQQVTLSCSPISGHRSVSWYQQTPGQGLQFLFEYFSETQRNKGNFPGRFSGRQFSNSRSEMNVSTLELGDSALYLCASSRAGITEAFFGQGTRLTVV.

The chain carries TRBV4-1 and TRBJ1-5, with a possible D match to TRBD1 (6 bases). V lost 5 bases, J lost 3 bases, and 17 bases lay in between. This CDR3 contains 16 residues. Germline V CDR1 and CDR2: MGHRA, YSYEKL. CDR3 loop: CASSEGGALYNQPQHF. The CDR3 DNA reads as TGCGCCAGCAGCGAAGGGGGGGCGCTTTACAATCAGCCCCAGCATTTT.

This chain connects TRBV11-2 to TRBJ1-1, with D possibly being TRBD1 (5 bases). V was cut by 0 bases and J by 4 bases, with 15 bases left in between. Germline CDR1 SGHAT, CDR2 FQNNGV. There are 16 residues in the CDR3. The CDR3 here is CASSLDPGAGGTEAFF. In DNA, the CDR3 is TGTGCCAGCAGCTTAGATCCCGGGGCTGGTGGCACTGAAGCTTTCTTT.

This clone was detected once. The chain employs TRBV18 and TRBJ2-1; TRBD2 aligns across 8 bases. From germline, CDR1 is KGHSH and CDR2 LQKENI. The junction had 6 bases not matched to a gene; V was cut back by 4 bases and J by 4 bases. CDR3 length: 15 amino acids. CDR3 region: CASSLEAGVYNEQFF. CDR3 sequence (DNA): TGTGCCAGCTCACTCGAAGCGGGAGTTTACAATGAGCAGTTCTTC.

V is TRBV18 and J is TRBJ1-6; the D gene is possibly TRBD1 (6 bases). The CDR3 extends over 15 amino acids. Germline CDR1 is KGHSH and CDR2 is LQKENI. Deletions cut 5 bases from V and 11 bases from J, with 19 bases between. Here the CDR3 reads CASSDAARGQAPLHF. The CDR3 DNA sequence: TGTGCCAGCTCAGACGCGGCAAGGGGACAAGCACCCCTCCACTTT.

The rearrangement joins TRBV5-1 to TRBJ2-7, with 7 bases that match TRBD1. This CDR3 contains 15 residues. Germline CDR1 is SGHRS and CDR2 is YFSETQ. V trimming: 2 bases; J trimming: 0 bases; junction bases outside the gene matches: 5. The CDR3 bases are TGCGCCAGCAGCTTTCAGGGGGAGAGCTCCTACGAGCAGTACTTC. Translating it yields CASSFQGESSYEQYF.

The V call is TRBV5-1, the J call TRBJ2-5; 8 positions match TRBD1. The CDR3 extends over 13 amino acids. The J segment lost 5 bases and the V segment lost 9 bases, leaving 9 bases of the junction unmatched. Germline CDR1 and CDR2: SGHRS and YFSETQ. The CDR3 reads CATSTGGGETQYF. As DNA, the CDR3 is TGCGCCACTAGTACAGGGGGAGGTGAGACCCAGTACTTC.

This clone was seen only a few times. V and J are TRBV27 and TRBJ2-7, with D perhaps TRBD2 (7 bases). Trimming shortened V by 2 bases and J by 0 bases, and 14 bases separated the two germline ends. Germline V gene sequence: CDR1 MNHEY, CDR2 SMNVEV (reference sequence). This CDR3 region has 16 residues. Here the CDR3 reads CASSLGRGGASYEQYF. The CDR3 DNA sequence: TGTGCCAGCAGTTTAGGCAGGGGAGGGGCCTCCTACGAGCAGTACTTC.

This rearrangement joins TRBV19 to TRBJ1-5, with 7 bases fitting TRBD1. In germline, CDR1 is LNHDA, CDR2 SQIVND (reference sequence). J lost 5 bases, V lost 5 bases, and 3 bases had no gene match. The CDR3 length is 13 residues. The CDR3 DNA is TGTGCCAGTAGTTCAGGGGGTGATCAGCCCCAGCATTTT. It is translated as CASSSGGDQPQHF.

DNA for the CDR3: TGCGCCAGCAGCACATCCTACGAGCAGTACTTC. Translation: CASSTSYEQYF. The chain combines TRBV4-1 with TRBJ2-7; D is undetermined. From germline, CDR1 is MGHRA and CDR2 YSYEKL. The CDR3 sequence is 11 residues long. Trimming left V 5 bases short and J 1 base short, with 3 bases between.

The chain links TRBV29-1 to TRBJ2-5, with 10 bases lining up with TRBD2. This CDR3 contains 17 residues. J lost 4 bases, V lost 1 base, and 12 bases had no gene match. CDR1 is SQVTM and CDR2 is ANQGSEA in the germline V gene. In nucleotides, the CDR3 is TGCAGCGTTGAAGGCGGGGGGGGAGCGGGAGGGCCAGAGACCCAGTACTTC. Its translation: CSVEGGGGAGGPETQYF.

The V call is TRBV4-1, the J call TRBJ1-4, with 7 bases fitting TRBD1. V gave up 4 bases and J gave up 3 bases; unmatched junction bases: 14. Germline-derived CDR1 and CDR2 are MGHRA and YSYEKL. This CDR3 has 18 residues. CDR3: CASSRKRNRDSSNEKLFF. CDR3 coding DNA: TGCGCCAGCAGCCGCAAGCGAAACCGGGACAGCTCTAATGAAAAACTGTTTTTT.

The J gene is TRBJ2-7, the V gene TRBV6-1; TRBD1 is a possible D gene (6 bases). Germline CDR1 MNHNS, CDR2 SASEGT. The CDR3 consists of 16 residues. Trimming shortened V by 3 bases and J by 3 bases, and 18 bases separated the two germline ends. The CDR3 coding sequence is TGTGCCAGCAGTGAGCAAAACAGGGCGGCACACTACGAGCAGTACTTC. It codes for CASSEQNRAAHYEQYF.

The V gene is TRBV30, the J gene TRBJ2-7; TRBD1 agrees at 7 bases. V lost 6 bases and J lost 3; bases outside the gene matches: 11. The germline V gene has CDR1 GTSNPN and CDR2 SVGIG (reference sequence). The CDR3 is 14 amino acids. The CDR3 reads CACQFSGGFYEQYF. CDR3 nucleotides: TGTGCCTGCCAATTTTCAGGGGGTTTCTACGAGCAGTACTTC.

The CDR3, as DNA: TGTGCCAGCAGCTTAGCTTCAGTCTCTAACTATGGCTACACCTTC. This sequence encodes CASSLASVSNYGYTF. This chain links TRBV11-2 with TRBJ1-2; D remains ambiguous. Germline V gene data show CDR1 as SGHAT and CDR2 as FQNNGV. This CDR3 is built from 15 residues. Trimming pared 1 base from V and 0 bases from J, leaving 9 bases between.

This clone was recorded only once. The chain couples TRBV5-1 to TRBJ2-7, with 7 nucleotides matching TRBD1. CDR3 length: 15 amino acids. The junction had 6 bases not matched to a gene; V was cut back by 3 bases and J by 0 bases. The germline V gene has CDR1 SGHRS and CDR2 YFSETQ. For the CDR3, the DNA is TGCGCCAGCAGCTCCATACAGGGGAGCTCCTACGAGCAGTACTTC. Translating gives CASSSIQGSSYEQYF.

DNA of the CDR3: TGCAGCGTTGTAGGACAGGGGGCTGAAGGCTACACCTTC. Its protein is CSVVGQGAEGYTF. The chain joins TRBV29-1 to TRBJ1-2; 11 bases match TRBD1. Losses at the gene ends were 4 bases for V and 8 bases for J; bases not matched to a gene: 6. The germline V gene encodes CDR1 SQVTM and CDR2 ANQGSEA. This CDR3 region has 13 residues.

The chain employs TRBV5-4 and TRBJ2-3; 7 nucleotides line up with TRBD2. Trimming removed 4 bases from V and 5 bases from J; junction bases left unmatched: 10. Germline CDR1 and CDR2: SGHNT and YYREEE (reference sequence). The CDR3 extends over 15 amino acids. CDR3 residues: CASSAWGLPGDTQYF. Written as DNA, the CDR3 is TGTGCCAGCAGCGCGTGGGGACTACCAGGAGATACGCAGTATTTT. The variable domain in full, completed from reference TRBV5-4 and TRBJ2-3, reads ETGVTQSPTHLIKTRGQQVTLRCSSQSGHNTVSWYQQALGQGPQFIFQYYREEENGRGNFPPRFSGLQFPNYSSELNVNALELDDSALYLCASSAWGLPGDTQYFGPGTRLTVL.

The rearrangement joins TRBV19 to TRBJ2-1; 7 positions match TRBD2. The CDR3 is 16 amino acids. The V gene's germline CDR1 is LNHDA and CDR2 SQIVND (reference sequence). J was trimmed by 5 bases and V by 4 bases; bases with no gene match: 11. CDR3 in amino acids: CASSTSSGGWDNEQFF. The CDR3, as DNA: TGTGCCAGTAGTACCTCTAGCGGAGGGTGGGACAATGAGCAGTTCTTC.

This clone was found once. The V and J genes are TRBV11-3 and TRBJ2-5; 8 bases fit TRBD2. J lost 3 bases, V lost 5 bases, and 5 bases had no gene match. The CDR3 runs 14 residues. Germline loops: CDR1 SGHNT, CDR2 YENEEA. For the CDR3, the DNA is TGTGCCAGCAGCCTGGGACTAGAAAAAGAGACCCAGTACTTC. Translation gives CASSLGLEKETQYF.

This chain links TRBV7-2 with TRBJ1-5; D might be TRBD1 (6 bases). Trimming stripped 6 bases from V and 5 bases from J, with 11 bases between. The CDR3 is made up of 13 amino acids. Germline CDR1 is SGHTA and CDR2 is FQGNSA. The CDR3 sequence: CASSWTDDQPQHF. CDR3 DNA sequence: TGTGCCAGCAGTTGGACAGACGATCAGCCCCAGCATTTT.

The chain has TRBV6-6 and TRBJ1-5; the match to TRBD1 covers 7 bases. The CDR3 extends over 16 amino acids. CDR1 and CDR2 from the germline V gene are MNHNY and SVGAGI (reference sequence). The ends lost 5 bases at V and 0 bases at J; junction bases unmatched: 7. CDR3 protein: CASSTGTALSNQPQHF. CDR3 coding DNA: TGTGCCAGCAGTACCGGGACAGCCCTTAGCAATCAGCCCCAGCATTTT.